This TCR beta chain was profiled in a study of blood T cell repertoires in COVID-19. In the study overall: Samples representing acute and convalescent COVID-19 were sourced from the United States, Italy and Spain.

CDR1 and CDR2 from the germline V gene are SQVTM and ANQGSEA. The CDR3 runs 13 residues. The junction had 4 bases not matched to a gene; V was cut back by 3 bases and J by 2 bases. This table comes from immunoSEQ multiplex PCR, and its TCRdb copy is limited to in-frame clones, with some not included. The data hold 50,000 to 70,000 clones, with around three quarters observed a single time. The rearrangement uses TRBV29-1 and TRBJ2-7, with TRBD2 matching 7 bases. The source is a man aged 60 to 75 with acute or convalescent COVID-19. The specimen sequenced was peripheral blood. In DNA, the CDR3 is TGCAGCGTTGATGAGCGGGGAACCTACGAGCAGTACTTC. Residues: CSVDERGTYEQYF.